This is a list of T cell receptor beta chains from one sample in a study of blood T cell repertoires in COVID-19. TCRdb's table, derived via immunoSEQ multiplex PCR, lists solely in-frame clones and lacks some. There are fewer than 250,000 clones in the sample; around four fifths occur only once, and 8.2% lies in the top ten. Source material: peripheral blood. The receptors were gathered from a woman aged 45-59 years with acute or convalescent COVID-19. The CDR3 runs from the conserved cysteine through the conserved F or W. A D gene is named only where the DNA matches it firmly. Clone size is shown for a subset of rows, as once, few, many or a class of expanded clone.

>TRBV6-5|NA|TRBJ2-1|TRBD1
TGTGCCAGCAGTTCTAGGGGGCAGGGCGAGCAGTTCTTC
CASSSRGQGEQFF
>TRBV29-1|NA|TRBJ2-1|NA
TGCAGCGTTGAAGATCGACTGCATGCCTACAATGAGCAGTTCTTC
CSVEDRLHAYNEQFF
>TRBV24-1|once|TRBJ2-5|TRBD1
TGTGCCACCAGTGATTCGGGGACAGGGAGCCAAGAGACCCAGTACTTC
CATSDSGTGSQETQYF
>TRBV6-1|NA|TRBJ2-1|NA
TGTGCCAGCAGTGATAACAGCTACAATGAGCAGTTCTTC
CASSDNSYNEQFF
>TRBV28|NA|TRBJ2-2|NA
TGTGCCAGCGGGGCCGGGCTAACCGGGGAGCTGTTTTTT
CASGAGLTGELFF
>TRBV10-3|NA|TRBJ2-7|TRBD1
TGTGCCATCAGATCGACAGGGCAACACTACGAGCAGTACTTC
CAIRSTGQHYEQYF
>TRBV28|NA|TRBJ2-5|NA
TGTGCCAGCAGTTTATCCCGGTCAGAGACCCAGTACTTC
CASSLSRSETQYF
>TRBV5-4|NA|TRBJ2-5|NA
TGTGCCAGCAGCTTGGCCGGACAGCCTCAAGAGACCCAGTACTTC
CASSLAGQPQETQYF
>TRBV6-4|NA|TRBJ1-5|TRBD1
TGTGCCACCTCGGGACAGGATAGCAATCAGCCCCAGCATTTT
CATSGQDSNQPQHF
>TRBV3-1/TRBV3-2|NA|TRBJ2-1|TRBD2
TGTGCCAGCAGCCCACCGTCTGCCGGATCGTGGACTAGCGGGAGTTGGAATGAGCAGTTCTTC
CASSPPSAGSWTSGSWNEQFF
>TRBV10-1|NA|TRBJ1-2|NA
TGCGCCAGCAGTGACGGCTATGGCTACACCTTC
CASSDGYGYTF
>TRBV5-1|NA|TRBJ2-2|NA
TGCGCCAGCAGCTTGATCGGAGGCACCGGGGAGCTGTTTTTT
CASSLIGGTGELFF
>TRBV28|NA|TRBJ1-5|TRBD1
TGTGCCAGCAGTCCCGACTTGAAGACAGGGGGCAGTTCCAATCAGCCCCAGCATTTT
CASSPDLKTGGSSNQPQHF
>TRBV30|NA|TRBJ1-1|TRBD1
TGTGCCTGGAGTGTACTCATGACAGGGAAACTGGAAGGCACTGAAGCTTTCTTT
CAWSVLMTGKLEGTEAFF
>TRBV28|NA|TRBJ1-5|NA
TGTGCCACCTGTACTCGGACATTTAGAGCTCCTATAAGTCAGCCCCAGCATTTT
CATCTRTFRAPISQPQHF
>TRBV5-1|NA|TRBJ2-3|TRBD1
TGCGCCAGCTTCCCCGGACAGGTGAAAGATACGCAGTATTTT
CASFPGQVKDTQYF
>TRBV28|NA|TRBJ1-5|NA
TGTGCCAGCAGTTTTGTCAGTCCTCAACAGCCCCAGCATTTT
CASSFVSPQQPQHF
>TRBV11-2|once|TRBJ2-7|TRBD1
TGTGCCAGCAGCTTAGCCTGGGCGACAGGGGCCCTACACGAGCAGTACTTC
CASSLAWATGALHEQYF
>TRBV5-5|once|TRBJ2-1|TRBD2
TGTGCCAGCAGCGCCTCTTGGACTAGCGCCCAACTACGATACAATGAGCAGTTCTTC
CASSASWTSAQLRYNEQFF
>TRBV7-8|NA|TRBJ2-7|TRBD2
TGTGCCAGCAGCATCCCCGGACTAGCGGGAGGAGGGACCTACGAGCAGTACTTC
CASSIPGLAGGGTYEQYF
>TRBV2|NA|TRBJ1-1|TRBD1
TGTGCCAGCAGGGCCCAGGGGGCGGTCACTGAAGCTTTCTTT
CASRAQGAVTEAFF
>TRBV20-1|NA|TRBJ2-1|NA
TGCAGTGCTAGTACGGGTGCTCCCTCTGAGCAGTTCTTC
CSASTGAPSEQFF
>TRBV2|NA|TRBJ1-2|NA
TGTGCCAGCAGTATGACGGCCAGGGAAGGCTACACCTTC
CASSMTAREGYTF
>TRBV5-1|NA|TRBJ1-1|NA
TGCGCCAGCAGGGACGGCCCCGGGGACACTGAAGCTTTCTTT
CASRDGPGDTEAFF
>TRBV11-3|NA|TRBJ2-1|TRBD2
TGTGCCAGCAGCCCAAGTGCGGGACTAGCGGGAGAGAATGAGCAGTTCTTC
CASSPSAGLAGENEQFF
>TRBV6-5|NA|TRBJ2-7|TRBD2
TGTGCCAGCAGGCCGGGACTAGCGGGCCAGGAGTACTTC
CASRPGLAGQEYF
>TRBV6-5|NA|TRBJ2-7|NA
TGTGCCAGCAGAGCGACAGTCGTGCGGAACTACGAGCAGTACTTC
CASRATVVRNYEQYF
>TRBV2|NA|TRBJ2-3|TRBD2
TGTGCCAGCAGTGAAGGGACTAGCGGGAGGGTAGATACGCAGTATTTT
CASSEGTSGRVDTQYF
>TRBV28|once|TRBJ2-1|TRBD2
TGTGCCAGCACCACCCCGGGGGGGACTAGCGGGATCAATGAGCAGTTCTTC
CASTTPGGTSGINEQFF
>TRBV29-1|NA|TRBJ1-1|TRBD1
TGCAGCGTCCTCGGGACAGGGGGCACTGAAGCTTTCTTT
CSVLGTGGTEAFF
>TRBV29-1|NA|TRBJ1-2|NA
TGCAGCACACGGGTGGGGGGAGGCTACACCTTC
CSTRVGGGYTF
>TRBV29-1|NA|TRBJ2-1|NA
TGCAGCGTCGGGGGCGGGGGAGTGGGAGGAGGAGAGCAGTTCTTC
CSVGGGGVGGGEQFF
>TRBV7-3|NA|TRBJ2-7|NA
TGTGCCAGCAGCCGAACAGGGAAAGAGTCCTACGAGCAGTACTTC
CASSRTGKESYEQYF
>TRBV10-2|NA|TRBJ2-5|NA
TGCGCCAGCAGTTCCCAGGGGACCCAGTACTTC
CASSSQGTQYF
>TRBV5-1|NA|TRBJ2-3|TRBD2
TGCGCCAGCAGCTTGGAGGGACTAGCGGGAGCTCCAGATACGCAGTATTTT
CASSLEGLAGAPDTQYF
>TRBV9|once|TRBJ2-1|NA
TGTGCCAGCAGCGCCCTCGGGACTTCGTACAATGAGCAGTTCTTC
CASSALGTSYNEQFF
>TRBV30|NA|TRBJ2-7|NA
TGTGCCTGCACAAGACAGGAGCTCTACGAGCAGTACTTC
CACTRQELYEQYF
>TRBV6-5|NA|TRBJ2-5|NA
TGTGCCAGCAGGAAAATAGCCGGCGGAGAGACCCAGTACTTC
CASRKIAGGETQYF
>TRBV5-4|NA|TRBJ1-1|TRBD1
TGTGCCAGCAGCGTGGTGACAGGGTCGGGCGCTGAAGCTTTCTTT
CASSVVTGSGAEAFF
>TRBV6-2/TRBV6-3|NA|TRBJ2-7|TRBD2
TGTGCCAGCAGTTGGGGGGTAGCGGGAGGCGAGCAGTACTTC
CASSWGVAGGEQYF
>TRBV27|NA|TRBJ2-5|TRBD2
TGTGCCAGCAGTTTATTAGCCCCGGGACTAGCTGAGACCCAGTACTTC
CASSLLAPGLAETQYF
>TRBV3-1/TRBV3-2|NA|TRBJ2-3|TRBD2
TGTGCCAGCAGCCGACGACTAGCGGGAGCTGAAGATACGCAGTATTTT
CASSRRLAGAEDTQYF
>TRBV6-5|NA|TRBJ2-7|TRBD1
TGTGCCAGCAGTTTACCCCCGGGACAGGGGACCTACGAGCAGTACTTC
CASSLPPGQGTYEQYF
>TRBV19|NA|TRBJ2-7|TRBD1
TGTGCCAGTAGTATTGGACAGGGGCAGCAGTACTTC
CASSIGQGQQYF
>TRBV6-6|NA|TRBJ2-3|NA
TGTGCCAGCAGACGAACGGAGGGTGTAGATACGCAGTATTTT
CASRRTEGVDTQYF
>TRBV28|NA|TRBJ1-4|NA
TGTGCCAGCAGTTTGGCAGGTTCAGAAAAACTGTTTTTT
CASSLAGSEKLFF
>TRBV6-5|NA|TRBJ2-7|NA
TGTGCCAGCAGTTCTCACTCGGACAGCTCCTACGAGCAGTACTTC
CASSSHSDSSYEQYF
>TRBV24-1|NA|TRBJ1-2|NA
TGTGCCACCAGTGATTCCCGCACAGAGTATGGCTACACCTTC
CATSDSRTEYGYTF
>TRBV27|few|TRBJ2-3|TRBD2
TGTGCCAGCAGCTTTGGGACTAGCGGGAGCGGGAAGGGAAATACGCAGTATTTT
CASSFGTSGSGKGNTQYF
>TRBV3-1/TRBV3-2|NA|TRBJ1-2|NA
TGTGCCAGCAGCCAATCCCCGGGGGTGTATGGCTACACCTTC
CASSQSPGVYGYTF
>TRBV27|NA|TRBJ2-7|NA
TGTGCCAGCAGGTCCGGGACAAGAAACGAGCAGTACTTC
CASRSGTRNEQYF
>TRBV3-1/TRBV3-2|few|TRBJ2-3|TRBD2
TGTGCCAGCAGAGGACTAGCGGGAGCCGATACGCAGTATTTT
CASRGLAGADTQYF
>TRBV6-1|NA|TRBJ2-7|TRBD2
TGTGCCAGCAGTGAACGGACTAGCGGCCTCCCCTACGAGCAGTACTTC
CASSERTSGLPYEQYF
>TRBV10-2|NA|TRBJ2-7|TRBD2
TGCGCCAGCAGTGAGCCGACAGCGGGATTTGAGCAGTACTTC
CASSEPTAGFEQYF
>TRBV12-3/TRBV12-4|NA|TRBJ1-1|NA
TGTGCCAGCAGTTTGTTGCAAGACAGCAGAGCTTTCTTT
CASSLLQDSRAFF
>TRBV5-4|NA|TRBJ2-5|TRBD2
TGTGCCAGCAGGCACACTAGCGACCAAGAGACCCAGTACTTC
CASRHTSDQETQYF
>TRBV5-1|NA|TRBJ2-7|NA
TGCGCCAGCAGCCAGCCTTTGACGCAGGGATCTTACGAGCAGTACTTC
CASSQPLTQGSYEQYF
>TRBV6-6|NA|TRBJ2-5|TRBD1
TGTGCCAGCAGTCGGAAGGGGCCAGGGGGCCCGACCCAAGAGACCCAGTACTTC
CASSRKGPGGPTQETQYF